The 3 T cell receptor beta chains below were found in one sample sequenced in a study of blood T cell repertoires in COVID-19. Here immunoSEQ multiplex PCR was the method, and the copy in TCRdb shows in-frame clones only, minus some. The repertoire consists of about 84,000 clones, with over 80% occurring once and the leading ten covering approximately 28%. The material sequenced was peripheral blood. Source of these receptors: a woman of 80 years or more with acute or convalescent COVID-19.

The V gene is TRBV12-3 or TRBV12-4, the J gene TRBJ1-2; D gene uncertain. Trimming removed 1 base at V and 6 bases at J, with 3 bases between. The CDR3 is 11 amino acids. As DNA, the CDR3 is TGTGCCAGCAGTTTAGTCGATGGCTACACCTTC. It specifies CASSLVDGYTF.

The chain carries TRBV19 and TRBJ1-5; no reliable D call. V was shortened by 3 bases and J by 1 base, with 4 bases between the two germline ends. This CDR3 region has 13 residues. Germline V gene data show CDR1 as LNHDA and CDR2 as SQIVND (reference sequence). Here the CDR3 reads CASSMQSNQPQHF. The CDR3 nucleotides read TGTGCCAGTAGTATGCAGAGCAATCAGCCCCAGCATTTT.

J is TRBJ2-2 and V is TRBV6-2 or TRBV6-3, with D hard to call. Germline V gene data show CDR1 as MNHEY and CDR2 as SVGEGT. The germline V and J ends were trimmed by 3 bases and 6 bases, with 17 bases remaining between them. This CDR3 has 16 residues. The CDR3 loop is CASSYRYSEKPGELFF. CDR3 DNA: TGTGCCAGCAGTTATAGATATTCTGAAAAACCCGGGGAGCTGTTTTTT.